This T cell receptor beta chain was recovered during a study of T cell changes during pregnancy in multiple sclerosis. V lost 3 bases and J lost 1, with 8 bases in between. Germline V gene lookup returns CDR1 SGDLS and CDR2 YYNGEE. The CDR3 has 14 residues. Some clones are missing from TCRdb's copy, which holds only in-frame ones; the method was immunoSEQ multiplex PCR. Here the sample spans around 41,000 clones, approximately 91% being singletons. The sequence was collected from a female donor in good health, enrolled as a control in a pregnancy study. Sequences were derived from CD4+ T cells from peripheral blood mononuclear cells, sampled in the third trimester of pregnancy. V and J are TRBV9 and TRBJ1-3, with D possibly matching TRBD1 (5 bases). CDR3 amino acids: CASSERGSGNTIYF. CDR3 nucleotides: TGTGCCAGCAGCGAAAGGGGTTCTGGAAACACCATATATTTT.